The 27 T cell receptor beta chains presented below share a single source sample, sequenced in a study of T cell repertoires in cytomegalovirus infection. One entry per CDR3 protein results from TCRdb running MiXCR on the reads. The sample includes hundreds of thousands of distinct CDR3 sequences, approximately 42% of them seen just once. Their antigens remain unidentified. The sequenced sample was cultured PBMCs, obtained from culture after CMV antigen stimulation. All receptors come from a human donor in good health (CMV status not recorded). Some clones in this sample may be carry-over from other donors' samples.

The chain has TRBV7-6 and TRBJ2-3; D is ambiguous. The DNA end lines up better with TRBJ1-5; the J call may be wrong. The CDR3 contains 13 residues. CDR1 is SGHVS and CDR2 is FNYEAQ in the germline V gene. The CDR3 sequence: CASSFLGWDTQHF. As DNA, the CDR3 is TGTGCCAGCAGCTTTTTAGGGTGGGATACGCAGCATTTT.

The chain uses TRBV5-1 and TRBJ1-1, with D perhaps matching TRBD1 (6 bases). CDR1 SGHRS and CDR2 YFSETQ come from the germline V gene. The CDR3 has 17 amino acids. With 0 bases removed from V and 2 bases from J, the gap between germline ends came to 17 bases. CDR3 coding DNA: TGCGCCAGCAGCTTGGCTTCAGGAGGACAGTTCAACACTGAAGCTTTCTTT. It translates to CASSLASGGQFNTEAFF.

This rearrangement joins TRBV24-1 to TRBJ2-5, with 9 bases aligning to TRBD2. The germline V gene encodes CDR1 KGHDR and CDR2 SFDVKD. The CDR3 spans 15 residues. J was trimmed by 5 bases and V by 5 bases; bases with no gene match: 8. CDR3 in DNA: TGTGCCACCAGTGCTGGTAGCGGGAGAGACGAGACCCAGTACTTC. Protein: CATSAGSGRDETQYF.

The chain links TRBV27 to TRBJ1-6, with D possibly being TRBD1 (5 bases). V was trimmed by 8 bases and J by 8 bases, leaving 10 bases between them. Germline V gene data show CDR1 as MNHEY and CDR2 as SMNVEV (reference sequence). The CDR3 extends over 12 amino acids. The DNA for the CDR3 is TGTGCCAGCGGGGGTCCGTATTCACCCCTCCACTTT. Encoded protein: CASGGPYSPLHF.

There are a few counts of this clonotype. The chain uses TRBV6-1 and TRBJ2-3, with D possibly being TRBD1 or TRBD2 (6 bases each). This CDR3 contains 16 residues. Germline loops: CDR1 MNHNS, CDR2 SASEGT. Trimming pared 5 bases from V and 7 bases from J, leaving 22 bases between. The CDR3 spells CASSRRLGSGTNTQYF. In nucleotides, the CDR3 is TGTGCCAGCAGTCGGCGACTAGGTTCTGGGACAAATACGCAGTATTTT.

The chain has TRBV19 and TRBJ2-1; tentative D call: TRBD2 (6 bases). Trimming shortened V by 6 bases and J by 5 bases, and 20 bases separated the two germline ends. Germline lookup yields CDR1 LNHDA and CDR2 SQIVND (reference sequence). The CDR3 is 16 amino acids. CDR3 nucleotide sequence: TGTGCCAGTAGGTATCGACCCATCGGGGGTAACAATGAGCAGTTCTTC. Protein sequence: CASRYRPIGGNNEQFF.

The chain recombines TRBV12-3 or TRBV12-4 with TRBJ1-5; tentative D call: TRBD1 (5 bases). This CDR3 has 14 amino acids. V dropped 5 bases and J dropped 11 bases, with 19 bases sitting between them. CDR3 bases: TGTGCCAGCAGTCAAGGGACCGACGAGGGAGCCCAGCATTTT. Its protein is CASSQGTDEGAQHF.

This clonotype was detected only a few times. V gene TRBV7-6 combines with J gene TRBJ2-2; a possible D gene is TRBD1 (5 bases). The V and J ends lost 1 base and 0 bases respectively, with 12 bases between them. This CDR3 has 17 amino acids. Germline loops: CDR1 SGHVS, CDR2 FNYEAQ. CDR3 loop: CASSLVTGHANTGELFF. For the CDR3, the DNA is TGTGCCAGCAGCTTAGTTACAGGCCATGCGAACACCGGGGAGCTGTTTTTT.

The V call is TRBV6-5, the J call TRBJ2-2; 9 positions agree with TRBD2. The V segment lost 10 bases and the J segment 4 bases; nucleotides outside the gene matches: 16. In germline, CDR1 is MNHEY, CDR2 SVGAGI. The CDR3 sequence is 17 residues long. CDR3 residues: CATSHLAGVAGTGELFF. The CDR3 region has the DNA TGTGCCACTTCTCACTTAGCGGGGGTCGCCGGCACCGGGGAGCTGTTTTTT.

V usage is TRBV20-1 and J usage is TRBJ2-2; D possibly corresponds to TRBD2 (6 bases). V lost 0 bases and J lost 6, with 11 bases in between. The CDR3 contains 14 residues. The germline gives CDR1 DFQATT, CDR2 SNEGSKA (reference sequence). CDR3 sequence (DNA): TGCAGTGCTAGAGATCGACTAGTCCCCGGGGAGCTGTTTTTT. This translates into CSARDRLVPGELFF.

The chain joins TRBV2 to TRBJ2-3; TRBD1 might be the D (5 bases). The V gene's germline CDR1 is SNHLY and CDR2 FYNNEI. V dropped 7 bases and J dropped 6 bases, with 14 bases sitting between them. The CDR3 totals 13 residues. Here the CDR3 reads CASTQGLRDTQYF. The CDR3 bases are TGTGCCAGCACCCAGGGCTTAAGGGATACGCAGTATTTT.

The chain is built from TRBV27 and TRBJ1-4; D is unclear. There are 16 residues in the CDR3. Germline CDR1 reads MNHEY; CDR2 reads SMNVEV (reference sequence). V lost 3 bases and J lost 8, with 19 bases in between. The CDR3 sequence: CASSFFHVGQKEKLFF. The DNA of the CDR3 is TGTGCCAGCAGTTTTTTCCATGTGGGCCAAAAGGAAAAACTGTTTTTT.

The chain carries TRBV6-2 or TRBV6-3 and TRBJ2-3; 8 bases line up with TRBD1. This CDR3 has 18 residues. Unmatched junction bases numbered 10, after V lost 2 bases and J lost 0 bases. Per germline, CDR1 MNHEY and CDR2 SVGEGT. CDR3 sequence: CASSYRLDRAGSTDTQYF. The CDR3 DNA follows: TGTGCCAGCAGTTACCGGTTGGACAGGGCGGGCAGCACAGATACGCAGTATTTT.

The table lists this clonotype with many counts. V and J are TRBV24-1 and TRBJ2-2, with 12 bases identical to TRBD2. The V gene end was trimmed by 2 bases and the J gene end by 1 base; junction bases not matched to a gene: 4. The V gene's germline CDR1 is KGHDR and CDR2 SFDVKD. CDR3 length equals 18 residues. DNA of the CDR3: TGTGCCACCAGTGATTCGACTAGCGGGGGTATGAACACCGGGGAGCTGTTTTTT. Encoded protein: CATSDSTSGGMNTGELFF.

This clonotype has a single count. The gene calls are TRBV20-1 and TRBJ1-3; the D is unclear. The CDR3 runs 15 residues. The germline gives CDR1 DFQATT, CDR2 SNEGSKA (reference sequence). Between the trimmed V and J ends, which lost 4 bases and 4 bases, there was a span of 17 bases. The CDR3 region is CSATSPQSSGNTIYF. The CDR3 nucleotides read TGCAGTGCTACCTCCCCTCAATCCTCAGGAAACACCATATATTTT.

CDR3 region: CASSRQPENYGYTF. The CDR3 coding sequence is TGTGCCAGCAGCCGCCAGCCGGAGAACTATGGCTACACCTTC. The chain has TRBV5-6 and TRBJ1-2, with D hard to call. Germline V gene sequence: CDR1 SGHDT, CDR2 YYEEEE. V was pared by 4 bases and J by 2 bases, with 12 bases between. The CDR3 totals 14 residues.

The chain has TRBV6-1 and TRBJ1-3; D gene uncertain. The CDR3 spans 14 residues. The germline V gene has CDR1 MNHNS and CDR2 SASEGT. Deletions cut 7 bases from V and 0 bases from J, with 10 bases between. The CDR3 loop is CASTMDFSGNTIYF. The DNA of the CDR3 is TGTGCCAGCACAATGGATTTCTCTGGAAACACCATATATTTT.

The chain is built from TRBV10-3 and TRBJ2-3, with D tentatively TRBD2 (5 bases). The CDR3 has 14 amino acids. CDR1 is ENHRY and CDR2 is SYGVKD in the germline V gene. The V gene lost 7 bases and the J gene lost 0 bases, with 11 bases spanning the gap. CDR3 in amino acids: CAIIDSASTDTQYF. The DNA of the CDR3 is TGTGCCATCATTGATAGCGCTAGCACAGATACGCAGTATTTT.

V is TRBV10-3 and J is TRBJ2-7; 7 bases map to TRBD2. The V gene's germline CDR1 is ENHRY and CDR2 SYGVKD. Trimming cost V 6 bases and J 1 base; bases outside gene matches: 12. The CDR3 is 16 residues long. The CDR3 nucleotides are TGTGCCATCAGCGAAACCACTAGCGACCCATCCTACGAGCAGTACTTC. This encodes CAISETTSDPSYEQYF.

At least ten counts were recorded for this clonotype. The chain couples TRBV7-2 to TRBJ1-2; D is perhaps TRBD1 (5 bases). The CDR3 extends over 12 amino acids. V lost 5 bases and J lost 4, with 8 bases in between. CDR1 is SGHTA, CDR2 FQGNSA, per germline. CDR3 protein: CASSVDSYGYTF. CDR3 coding DNA: TGTGCCAGCAGCGTCGACAGCTATGGCTACACCTTC.

The chain recombines TRBV7-9 with TRBJ2-7; perhaps TRBD2 as D (7 bases). Germline V CDR1 and CDR2: SEHNR, FQNEAQ (reference sequence). V lost 4 bases and J lost 3, with 16 bases in between. This CDR3 has 15 residues. In DNA, the CDR3 is TGTGCCAGCAGCTACGCCGGGGGAGGGGGCTACGAGCAGTACTTC. It encodes CASSYAGGGGYEQYF. The full variable domain, completed using reference TRBV7-9 and TRBJ2-7, is DTGVSQNPRHKITKRGQNVTFRCDPISEHNRLYWYRQTLGQGPEFLTYFQNEAQLEKSRLLSDRFSAERPKGSFSTLEIQRTEQGDSAMYLCASSYAGGGGYEQYFGPGTRLTVT.

The chain links TRBV19 to TRBJ2-2, with TRBD1 matching 12 bases. Looked up from germline, CDR1 is LNHDA and CDR2 is SQIVND (reference sequence). The CDR3 loop spans 15 amino acids. J lost 5 bases, V lost 7 bases, and 5 bases had no gene match. The CDR3 bases are TGTGCCAGTAAGCCGGGACAGGGGGCGACCGGGGAGCTGTTTTTT. Translating it yields CASKPGQGATGELFF.

This clonotype was detected only a few times. This chain uses TRBV4-2 with TRBJ2-1; D is unclear. Looked up from germline, CDR1 is LGHNA and CDR2 is YNFKEQ. The CDR3 covers 15 residues. V was pared by 4 bases and J by 8 bases, with 18 bases between. CDR3: CASSPSGEVFDEQFF. The CDR3 coding sequence is TGTGCCAGCAGCCCATCGGGCGAGGTGTTCGATGAGCAGTTCTTC.

Only a few counts were recorded for this clonotype. The V gene is TRBV20-1, the J gene TRBJ2-7; D unresolved. With 4 bases removed from V and 2 bases from J, the gap between germline ends came to 21 bases. The CDR3 consists of 16 residues. Per germline, CDR1 DFQATT and CDR2 SNEGSKA (reference sequence). CDR3 residues: CSATREDSPTPYEQYF. The CDR3 DNA reads as TGCAGTGCTACAAGGGAAGACTCTCCAACACCCTACGAGCAGTACTTC.

This clonotype was observed many times. The chain carries TRBV7-2 and TRBJ1-5; D possibly corresponds to TRBD1 (6 bases). Germline V lookup: CDR1 SGHTA, CDR2 FQGNSA. The CDR3 sequence is 13 residues long. Trimming took off 3 bases at V and 6 bases at J, with 9 bases between the two ends. The CDR3 spells CASSFGGRQPQHF. The DNA of the CDR3 is TGTGCCAGCAGCTTCGGGGGGCGTCAGCCCCAGCATTTT.

This clonotype was seen a handful of times. This chain connects TRBV7-9 to TRBJ2-1; D unresolved. This CDR3 comprises 14 residues. The germline V gene has CDR1 SEHNR and CDR2 FQNEAQ (reference sequence). Trimming took 4 bases from V and 9 from J, leaving 16 bases between them. CDR3 loop: CASSSRYEESEQFF. In nucleotides, the CDR3 is TGTGCCAGCAGCTCTAGGTACGAAGAGAGTGAGCAGTTCTTC.

This clonotype has a count of ten or more. The V call is TRBV7-2, the J call TRBJ2-1; D remains ambiguous. V lost 5 bases and J 0 bases, leaving 8 bases between the germline ends. This CDR3 region has 14 residues. Germline values: CDR1 SGHTA, CDR2 FQGNSA. The DNA for the CDR3 is TGTGCCAGCAGCCCGCAGGTCTCCTACAATGAGCAGTTCTTC. This gives the protein CASSPQVSYNEQFF.